The next 23 T cell receptor beta chains were all read from a single sample in a study of T cell repertoires in cytomegalovirus infection. TCRdb independently ran MiXCR on the reads; one entry per CDR3 protein. The data contain about 770,000 distinct CDR3 sequences, 29% of them seen just once; the ten biggest clones take up 13%. These receptors' targets are unknown. The sample consisted of cultured CD8+ T cells from PBMCs, taken from culture after CMV antigen stimulation. The receptors originated from a human donor in good health (CMV status not recorded). Some clones in this sample may be carry-over from other donors' samples.

The chain recombines TRBV7-6 with TRBJ2-3, with TRBD2 as a possible D gene (6 bases). The CDR3 covers 15 residues. The V end was cut by 3 bases, the J end by 6 bases, with 16 bases between. Germline values: CDR1 SGHVS, CDR2 FNYEAQ. The CDR3 protein is CASSLGGLGDDTQYF. In DNA, the CDR3 is TGTGCCAGCAGCTTGGGAGGTTTAGGAGACGATACGCAGTATTTT.

This clonotype was observed many times. The chain has TRBV6-5 and TRBJ2-1; the D gene is possibly TRBD1 (6 bases). The V gene's germline CDR1 is MNHEY and CDR2 SVGAGI. This CDR3 is built from 15 residues. With 2 bases removed from V and 2 bases from J, the gap between germline ends came to 10 bases. The CDR3 nucleotides are TGTGCCAGCAGTTACGGGGGCTCCACCTACAATGAGCAGTTCTTC. Encoded protein: CASSYGGSTYNEQFF.

A few counts support this clonotype. The chain employs TRBV6-5 and TRBJ2-1, with D tentatively TRBD1 or TRBD2 (5 bases each). The CDR3 is 14 residues long. Looked up from germline, CDR1 is MNHEY and CDR2 is SVGAGI. V was pared by 0 bases and J by 6 bases, with 9 bases between. The CDR3 DNA reads as TGTGCCAGCAGTTACTCCATTGGGGGCAATGAGCAGTTCTTC. It codes for CASSYSIGGNEQFF.

The rearrangement links TRBV2 to TRBJ1-2; D is undetermined. Trimming removed 8 bases from V and 8 bases from J, with 18 bases in between. This CDR3 contains 13 residues. CDR1 and CDR2 from the germline V gene are SNHLY and FYNNEI. The CDR3 DNA is TGTGCCAGCGAATTAACTTATGGTTGGGGCTACACCTTC. It yields the protein CASELTYGWGYTF.

J is TRBJ2-3 and V is TRBV28; possibly TRBD2 for D (6 bases). Germline V gene lookup returns CDR1 MDHEN and CDR2 SYDVKM. The CDR3 is made up of 18 amino acids. V was shortened by 6 bases and J by 0 bases, with 22 bases between the two germline ends. The CDR3 region has the DNA TGTGCCAGCAGCTTTAGGGTGGCAGCGGGTAAGAGCACAGATACGCAGTATTTT. Protein: CASSFRVAAGKSTDTQYF.

Only a few counts were recorded for this clonotype. The J gene is TRBJ2-7, the V gene TRBV27; TRBD1 or TRBD2 may be the D gene (6 bases each). V shed 10 bases and J shed 7 bases, with 23 bases lying between them. Per the germline V gene, CDR1 is MNHEY and CDR2 is SMNVEV (reference sequence). CDR3 length: 14 amino acids. The DNA of the CDR3 is TGTGCCACCTCAAAGGAGGAGGGGGTCCGGGAGCAGTACTTC. Amino acids: CATSKEEGVREQYF.

The sample holds a few counts of this clonotype. The V call is TRBV12-3 or TRBV12-4, the J call TRBJ2-3; D not certain. The CDR3 is made up of 14 amino acids. V lost 5 bases to trimming and J lost 2 bases, with 11 bases between them. CDR3: CASSPPEFTDTQYF. CDR3 sequence (DNA): TGTGCCAGCAGTCCCCCTGAGTTCACAGATACGCAGTATTTT.

This clonotype was picked up a small number of times. J is TRBJ2-3 and V is TRBV6-6, with TRBD2 matching over 8 bases. The CDR3 consists of 16 residues. In germline, CDR1 is MNHNY, CDR2 SVGAGI (reference sequence). Trimming cost V 2 bases and J 1 base; bases outside gene matches: 5. CDR3 residues: CASSYLRRGGTDTQYF. As DNA, the CDR3 is TGTGCCAGCAGTTACCTGCGGCGGGGGGGCACAGATACGCAGTATTTT.

The chain has TRBV6-5 and TRBJ1-1; TRBD1 might be the D (6 bases). Trimming left V 2 bases short and J 4 bases short, with 8 bases between. The CDR3 spans 13 residues. Germline-derived CDR1 and CDR2 are MNHEY and SVGAGI. CDR3 DNA sequence: TGTGCCAGCAGTTACACCAGGGGCACTGAAGCTTTCTTT. It codes for CASSYTRGTEAFF.

This clonotype was counted between two and nine times. The chain couples TRBV19 to TRBJ2-6; no reliable D call. CDR3 length: 14 residues. The germline V gene encodes CDR1 LNHDA and CDR2 SQIVND (reference sequence). V lost 6 bases and J 1 base, leaving 7 bases between the germline ends. The CDR3 DNA follows: TGTGCCAGTAGGAGGCGATCTGGGGCCAACGTCCTGACTTTC. Amino acids: CASRRRSGANVLTF.

The chain is built from TRBV12-3 or TRBV12-4 and TRBJ2-5, with D unresolved. The CDR3 has 13 residues. With 2 bases removed from V and 9 bases from J, the gap between germline ends came to 13 bases. Here the CDR3 reads CASSLNPTVAQYF. In DNA, the CDR3 is TGTGCCAGCAGTTTAAACCCTACGGTAGCCCAGTACTTC.

This clonotype was seen only a few times. The chain joins TRBV27 to TRBJ2-3; D unresolved. This CDR3 has 13 amino acids. Germline V gene data show CDR1 as MNHEY and CDR2 as SMNVEV (reference sequence). V was trimmed by 1 base and J by 6 bases, leaving 8 bases between them. The CDR3 DNA reads as TGTGCCAGCAGTTTATTCGGATGGGATACGCAGTATTTT. It encodes CASSLFGWDTQYF.

This clonotype was seen only a few times. J is TRBJ1-2 and V is TRBV6-1; a weak D match, TRBD1 (5 bases). Germline assignment: CDR1 MNHNS and CDR2 SASEGT. This CDR3 is 13 amino acids long. Trimming cost V 8 bases and J 4 bases, with 14 bases left between them. The CDR3 protein is CASVGGDGYGYTF. DNA of the CDR3: TGTGCCAGCGTGGGGGGGGACGGCTATGGCTACACCTTC.

This clonotype came up a few times. The chain is built from TRBV19 and TRBJ2-1; maybe TRBD1 (6 bases). The CDR3 consists of 16 residues. CDR1 and CDR2 from the germline V gene are LNHDA and SQIVND (reference sequence). Trimming took off 3 bases at V and 0 bases at J, with 12 bases between the two ends. CDR3 in amino acids: CASSIWDISSYNEQFF. CDR3 DNA: TGTGCCAGTAGTATTTGGGACATCAGCTCCTACAATGAGCAGTTCTTC.

V is TRBV12-3 or TRBV12-4 and J is TRBJ1-2; D not resolved. The V end lost 3 bases, the J end lost 4 bases, and 12 bases lay between the germline ends. The CDR3 extends over 14 amino acids. CDR3 coding DNA: TGTGCCAGCAGTTTTCGGCCCAGTTTCTATGGCTACACCTTC. As protein: CASSFRPSFYGYTF.

This clonotype was seen a few times. This CDR3 reads CASSTRTGDYEQYV. The DNA of the CDR3 is TGTGCCAGCAGCACCCGGACAGGGGACTACGAGCAGTACGTC. The chain employs TRBV7-8 and TRBJ2-7, with 9 bases that match TRBD1. This CDR3 is built from 14 residues. The germline V gene encodes CDR1 SGHVS and CDR2 FQNEAQ. Trimming at V came to 5 bases and at J to 3 bases, leaving 5 bases not matched to a gene.

The J gene is TRBJ1-1, the V gene TRBV4-1; 8 bases line up with TRBD1. Germline CDR1 and CDR2: MGHRA and YSYEKL. The CDR3 is 15 residues long. J gave up 7 bases and V 4 bases, and 11 bases lay outside the gene matches. The CDR3 protein is CASSRVGQGAGEAFF. CDR3 nucleotides: TGCGCCAGCAGCCGAGTTGGGCAGGGGGCTGGTGAAGCTTTCTTT.

Comment on this clonotype: This may come from a read error, since a much larger clone is one base off. The CDR3 here is CASSREGYNEQFF. Written as DNA, the CDR3 is TGCGCCAGCAGCCGAGAGGGGTACAATGAGCAGTTCTTC. The chain couples TRBV4-1 to TRBJ2-1; D possibly matches TRBD1 or TRBD2 (5 bases each). Germline CDR1 and CDR2: MGHRA and YSYEKL. This CDR3 spans 13 amino acids. The V end was cut by 4 bases, the J end by 4 bases, with 8 bases between.

This clonotype was seen only a few times. This chain uses TRBV4-2 with TRBJ2-5; 10 bases line up with TRBD2. This CDR3 has 16 residues. V lost 4 bases, J lost 5 bases, and 10 bases stayed unmatched. Germline lookup yields CDR1 LGHNA and CDR2 YNFKEQ. CDR3 region: CASSPGEASGGETQYF. CDR3 coding DNA: TGTGCCAGCAGCCCAGGGGAGGCTAGCGGGGGCGAGACCCAGTACTTC.

The rearrangement uses TRBV6-4 and TRBJ2-2, with D unresolved. V lost 0 bases and J lost 1, with 3 bases in between. There are 14 residues in the CDR3. CDR1 is MRHNA and CDR2 is SNTAGT in the germline V gene. The CDR3 DNA sequence: TGTGCCAGCAGTGACTCTGGGAACACCGGGGAGCTGTTTTTT. Translated: CASSDSGNTGELFF.

About this clonotype itself: A read error may produce the germline difference seen at one junction end. V is TRBV7-9 and J is TRBJ1-6; D might be TRBD1 (6 bases). The CDR3 consists of 18 residues. Germline assignment: CDR1 SEHNR and CDR2 FQNEAQ (reference sequence). The CDR3 loop reads CASSPPGVGEQGNSLLHF. CDR3 in DNA: TGTGCCAGCAGCCCCCCGGGCGTGGGGGAACAGGGTAATTCACTCCTCCACTTT.

This clonotype was picked up a small number of times. This chain connects TRBV7-8 to TRBJ1-1; no definite D call. V lost 1 base, J lost 3 bases, and 27 bases lay in between. Germline V gives CDR1 SGHVS, CDR2 FQNEAQ. The CDR3 spans 20 residues. DNA of the CDR3: TGTGCCAGCAGCTTAGGGGTATATCCAGTCGTTGGGTTAAGTGACACTGAAGCTTTCTTT. Encoded protein: CASSLGVYPVVGLSDTEAFF.

The rearrangement joins TRBV6-6 to TRBJ1-1; unclear D gene. The V gene lost 2 bases and the J gene lost 7 bases, with 8 bases spanning the gap. Looked up from germline, CDR1 is MNHNY and CDR2 is SVGAGI (reference sequence). The CDR3 sequence is 12 residues long. CDR3 residues: CASSYPDGEAFF. For the CDR3, the DNA is TGTGCCAGCAGTTACCCCGACGGTGAAGCTTTCTTT.